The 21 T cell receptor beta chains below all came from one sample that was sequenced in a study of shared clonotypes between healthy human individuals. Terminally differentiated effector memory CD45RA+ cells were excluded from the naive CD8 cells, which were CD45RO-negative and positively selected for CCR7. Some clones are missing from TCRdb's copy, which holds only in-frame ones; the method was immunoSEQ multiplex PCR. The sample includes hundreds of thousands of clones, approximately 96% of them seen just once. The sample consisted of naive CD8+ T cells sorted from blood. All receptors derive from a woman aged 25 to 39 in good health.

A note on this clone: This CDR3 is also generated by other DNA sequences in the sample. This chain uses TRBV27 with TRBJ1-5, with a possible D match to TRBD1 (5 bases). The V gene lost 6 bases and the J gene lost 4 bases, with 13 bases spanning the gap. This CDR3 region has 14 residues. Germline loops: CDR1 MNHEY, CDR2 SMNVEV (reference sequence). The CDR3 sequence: CASSPRGGNQPQHF. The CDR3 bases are TGTGCCAGCAGCCCTCGGGGCGGGAATCAGCCCCAGCATTTT.

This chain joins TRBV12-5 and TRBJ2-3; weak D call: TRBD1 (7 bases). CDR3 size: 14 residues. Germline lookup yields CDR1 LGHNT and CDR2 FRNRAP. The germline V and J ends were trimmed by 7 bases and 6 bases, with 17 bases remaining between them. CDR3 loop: CASAEEGAPDTQYF. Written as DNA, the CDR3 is TGTGCTAGTGCGGAGGAGGGGGCGCCGGATACGCAGTATTTT.

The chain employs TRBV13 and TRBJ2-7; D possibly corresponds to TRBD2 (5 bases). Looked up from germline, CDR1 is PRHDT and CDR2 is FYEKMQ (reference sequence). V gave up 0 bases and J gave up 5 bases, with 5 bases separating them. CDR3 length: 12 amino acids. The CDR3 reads CASSLGEDEQYF. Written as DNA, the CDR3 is TGTGCCAGCAGCTTAGGGGAGGACGAGCAGTACTTC. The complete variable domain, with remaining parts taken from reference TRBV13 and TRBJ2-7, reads AAGVIQSPRHLIKEKRETATLKCYPIPRHDTVYWYQQGPGQDPQFLISFYEKMQSDKGSIPDRFSAQQFSDYHSELNMSSLELGDSALYFCASSLGEDEQYFGPGTRLTVT.

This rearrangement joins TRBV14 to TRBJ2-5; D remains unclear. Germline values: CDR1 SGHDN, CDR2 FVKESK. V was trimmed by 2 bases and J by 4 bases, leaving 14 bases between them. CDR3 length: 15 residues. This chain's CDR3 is CASSQLVMGTETQYF. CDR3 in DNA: TGTGCCAGCAGCCAACTAGTCATGGGCACAGAGACCCAGTACTTC.

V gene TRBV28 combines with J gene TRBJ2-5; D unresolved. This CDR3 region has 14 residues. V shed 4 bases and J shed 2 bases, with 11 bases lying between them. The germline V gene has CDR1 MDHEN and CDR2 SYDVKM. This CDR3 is CASSSLGLQETQYF. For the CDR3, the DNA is TGTGCCAGCAGTTCCCTCGGGTTACAAGAGACCCAGTACTTC.

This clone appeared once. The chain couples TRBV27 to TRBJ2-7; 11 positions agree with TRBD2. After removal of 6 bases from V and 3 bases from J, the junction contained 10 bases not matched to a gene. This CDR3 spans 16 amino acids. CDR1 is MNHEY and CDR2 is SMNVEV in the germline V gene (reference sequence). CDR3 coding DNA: TGTGCCAGCAGCGTTGGCACTAGCGGGAGCTTCTACGAGCAGTACTTC. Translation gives CASSVGTSGSFYEQYF.

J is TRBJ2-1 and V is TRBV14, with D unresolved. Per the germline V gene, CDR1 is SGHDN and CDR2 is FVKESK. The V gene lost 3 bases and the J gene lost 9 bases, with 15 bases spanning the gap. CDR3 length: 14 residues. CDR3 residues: CASSQPPLGGEQFF. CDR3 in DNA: TGTGCCAGCAGCCAGCCCCCCCTCGGCGGTGAGCAGTTCTTC. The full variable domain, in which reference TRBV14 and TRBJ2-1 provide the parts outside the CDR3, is EAGVTQFPSHSVIEKGQTVTLRCDPISGHDNLYWYRRVMGKEIKFLLHFVKESKQDESGMPNNRFLAERTGGTYSTLKVQPAELEDSGVYFCASSQPPLGGEQFFGPGTRLTVL.

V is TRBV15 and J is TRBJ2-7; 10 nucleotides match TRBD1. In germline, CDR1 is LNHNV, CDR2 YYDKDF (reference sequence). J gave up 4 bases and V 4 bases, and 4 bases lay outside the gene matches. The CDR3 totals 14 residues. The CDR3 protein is CATSTRDRGYEQYF. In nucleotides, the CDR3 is TGTGCCACCAGCACCCGGGACAGGGGTTACGAGCAGTACTTC.

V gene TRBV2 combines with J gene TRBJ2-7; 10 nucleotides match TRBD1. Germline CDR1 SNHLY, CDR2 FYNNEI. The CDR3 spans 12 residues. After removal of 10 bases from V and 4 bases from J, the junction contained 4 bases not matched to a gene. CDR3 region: CATRDRGYEQYF. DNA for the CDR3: TGTGCCACCAGGGACAGGGGATACGAGCAGTACTTC.

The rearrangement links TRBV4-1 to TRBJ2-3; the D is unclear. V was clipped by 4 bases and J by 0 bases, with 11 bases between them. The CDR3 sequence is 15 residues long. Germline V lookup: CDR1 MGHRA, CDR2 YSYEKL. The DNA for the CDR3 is TGCGCCAGCAGCCTTTACACCCTCAGCACAGATACGCAGTATTTT. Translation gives CASSLYTLSTDTQYF.

The CDR3 loop reads CASSERGRGQETQYF. In DNA form, the CDR3 reads TGCGCCAGCAGCGAGAGGGGCAGGGGCCAAGAGACCCAGTACTTC. The V gene is TRBV5-1, the J gene TRBJ2-5; a weak D match, TRBD1 (6 bases). This CDR3 comprises 15 residues. In germline, CDR1 is SGHRS, CDR2 YFSETQ. Trimming took 4 bases from V and 1 from J, leaving 14 bases between them.

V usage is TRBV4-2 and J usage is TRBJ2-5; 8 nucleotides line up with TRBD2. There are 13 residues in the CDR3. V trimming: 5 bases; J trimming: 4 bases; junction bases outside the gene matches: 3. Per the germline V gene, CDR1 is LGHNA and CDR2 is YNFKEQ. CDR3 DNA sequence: TGTGCCAGCAGCTCGACTAGCGCAGAGACCCAGTACTTC. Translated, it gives CASSSTSAETQYF.

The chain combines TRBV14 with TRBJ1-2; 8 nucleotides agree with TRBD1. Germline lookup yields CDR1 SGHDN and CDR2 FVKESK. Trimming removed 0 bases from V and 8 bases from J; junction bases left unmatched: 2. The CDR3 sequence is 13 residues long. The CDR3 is CASSQDWTGGYTF. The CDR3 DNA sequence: TGTGCCAGCAGCCAAGATTGGACAGGGGGCTACACCTTC.

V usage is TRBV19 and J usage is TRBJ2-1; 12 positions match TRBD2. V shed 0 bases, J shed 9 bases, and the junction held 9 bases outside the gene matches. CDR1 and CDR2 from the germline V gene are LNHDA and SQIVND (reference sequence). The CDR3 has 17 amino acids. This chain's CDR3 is CASSIDPGTSGFIEQFF. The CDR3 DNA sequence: TGTGCCAGTAGTATAGACCCCGGGACTAGCGGGTTCATTGAGCAGTTCTTC. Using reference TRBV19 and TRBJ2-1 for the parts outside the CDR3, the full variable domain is DGGITQSPKYLFRKEGQNVTLSCEQNLNHDAMYWYRQDPGQGLRLIYYSQIVNDFQKGDIAEGYSVSREKKESFPLTVTSAQKNPTAFYLCASSIDPGTSGFIEQFFGPGTRLTVL.

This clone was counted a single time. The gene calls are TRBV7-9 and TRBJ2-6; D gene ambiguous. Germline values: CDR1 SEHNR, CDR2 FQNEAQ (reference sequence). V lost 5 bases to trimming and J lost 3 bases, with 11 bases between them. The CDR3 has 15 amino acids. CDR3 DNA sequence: TGTGCCAGCAGCCAAAAGACTGGTGGGGCCAACGTCCTGACTTTC. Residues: CASSQKTGGANVLTF.

CDR3 region: CSGESDTQYF. CDR3 DNA sequence: TGCAGCGGGGAATCAGATACGCAGTATTTT. The chain recombines TRBV29-1 with TRBJ2-3; no clear D. V lost 7 bases and J 4 bases, leaving 6 bases between the germline ends. This CDR3 comprises 10 residues. Germline V gene lookup returns CDR1 SQVTM and CDR2 ANQGSEA.

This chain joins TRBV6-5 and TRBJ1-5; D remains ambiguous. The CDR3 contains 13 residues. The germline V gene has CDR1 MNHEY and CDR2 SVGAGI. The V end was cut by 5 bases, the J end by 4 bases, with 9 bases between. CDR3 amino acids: CASSNGRNQPQHF. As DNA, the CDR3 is TGTGCCAGCAGTAATGGACGGAATCAGCCCCAGCATTTT.

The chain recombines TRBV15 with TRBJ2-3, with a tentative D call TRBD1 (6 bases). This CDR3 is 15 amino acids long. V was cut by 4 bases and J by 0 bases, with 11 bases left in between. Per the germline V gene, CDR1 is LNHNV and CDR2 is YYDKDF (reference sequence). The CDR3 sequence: CATSTRTASTDTQYF. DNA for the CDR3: TGTGCCACCAGCACTAGGACAGCCAGCACAGATACGCAGTATTTT.

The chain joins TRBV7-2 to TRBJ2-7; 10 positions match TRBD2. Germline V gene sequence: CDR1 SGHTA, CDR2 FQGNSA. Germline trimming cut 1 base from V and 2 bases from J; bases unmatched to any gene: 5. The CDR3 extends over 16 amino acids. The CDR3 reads CASSLVPLAGAYEQYF. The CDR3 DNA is TGTGCCAGCAGCTTAGTTCCCCTAGCGGGAGCCTACGAGCAGTACTTC.

The chain's CDR3 is CASSWGLVFTGELFF. The DNA of the CDR3 is TGTGCCAGCAGTTGGGGTCTGGTATTCACCGGGGAGCTGTTTTTT. The rearrangement links TRBV28 to TRBJ2-2, with unresolved D. The CDR3 runs 15 residues. Germline CDR1 MDHEN, CDR2 SYDVKM. The ends were cut back, 4 bases at V and 4 bases at J, with 13 bases in the middle.

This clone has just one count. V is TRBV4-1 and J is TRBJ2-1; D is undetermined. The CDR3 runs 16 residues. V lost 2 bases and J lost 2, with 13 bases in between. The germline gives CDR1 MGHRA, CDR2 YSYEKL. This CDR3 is CASSQKNPSPYNEQFF. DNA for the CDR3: TGCGCCAGCAGCCAAAAGAACCCCTCACCCTACAATGAGCAGTTCTTC.